This T cell receptor (beta chain) stems from a study of blood T cell repertoires in COVID-19. Study information: The study drew acute and convalescent COVID-19 samples from the United States, Italy and Spain.

V shed 9 bases and J 7 bases; nucleotides not matched to a gene: 7. The CDR3 runs to 13 residues. Germline V gene lookup returns CDR1 ENHRY and CDR2 SYGVKD. Method: immunoSEQ multiplex PCR; TCRdb's copy keeps in-frame clones and lacks some. The sample includes approximately 220,000 clones, around 84% seen only once; the top ten take nearly 7.5%. Residents of about two dozen US areas, aged about 18 to 89 years, made up the participants. This sequence was found in a woman aged 35 to 49 with acute COVID-19. Sequencing input: PBMCs or T cells enriched from blood (not recorded which). The J gene is TRBJ2-2, the V gene TRBV10-3; 8 bases fit TRBD1. The CDR3 nucleotides are TGTGCCATTGGACAGGGAGGAGGCGGGGAGCTGTTTTTT. Residues: CAIGQGGGGELFF.